The next 8 T cell receptor beta chains were all read from a single sample in a study of blood T cell repertoires in COVID-19. Data came from immunoSEQ multiplex PCR; TCRdb stores just in-frame clones and leaves some out. The sample consists of about 170,000 clones, approximately 84% of them appearing once. Input material: peripheral blood. The origin of the receptors is a man between 35 and 55 years old who had recovered from COVID-19.

The chain recombines TRBV25-1 with TRBJ2-6, with D uncertain. The CDR3 is 15 residues long. Trimming took off 4 bases at V and 3 bases at J, with 10 bases between the two ends. Germline loops: CDR1 MGHDK, CDR2 SYGVNS. CDR3 bases: TGTGCCAGCAGTGGGCGCTCGGGTGGGGCCAACGTCCTGACTTTC. Its translation: CASSGRSGGANVLTF.

This clone was picked up a small number of times. The chain has TRBV4-3 and TRBJ1-4, with 7 bases aligning to TRBD1. With V trimmed by 0 bases and J by 6 bases, 4 bases remained unmatched. The CDR3 consists of 15 residues. CDR1 is LGHNA and CDR2 is YSLEER in the germline V gene. The CDR3 bases are TGCGCCAGCAGCCAAGACAGGCAGGGGGATGAAAAACTGTTTTTT. This sequence encodes CASSQDRQGDEKLFF.

V gene TRBV28 combines with J gene TRBJ2-2; the D is unclear. The CDR3 covers 16 residues. In germline, CDR1 is MDHEN, CDR2 SYDVKM. V gave up 2 bases and J gave up 1 base, with 11 bases separating them. Here the CDR3 reads CASSLEARGNTGELFF. DNA for the CDR3: TGTGCCAGCAGTTTAGAAGCCCGAGGGAACACCGGGGAGCTGTTTTTT.

The V and J genes are TRBV6-5 and TRBJ2-7, with 10 nucleotides matching TRBD1. The CDR3 totals 16 residues. V was clipped by 4 bases and J by 6 bases; unmatched bases: 12. Germline loops: CDR1 MNHEY, CDR2 SVGAGI. CDR3 sequence (DNA): TGTGCCAGCAGTTCCTCCGGGACAGGGGCTATTAGCGAGCAGTACTTC. Its translation is CASSSSGTGAISEQYF.

This clone was found once. The chain employs TRBV3-1 (or the pseudogene TRBV3-2) and TRBJ2-2; weak D call: TRBD1 (5 bases). With 4 bases removed from V and 8 bases from J, the gap between germline ends came to 11 bases. This CDR3 contains 13 residues. Germline values: CDR1 LGHDT, CDR2 YNNKEL (reference sequence). The chain's CDR3 is CASSRQLTGELFF. The DNA of the CDR3 is TGTGCCAGCAGCCGACAGTTGACAGGGGAGCTGTTTTTT.

This clone was observed once. V is TRBV18 and J is TRBJ1-1, with D tentatively TRBD1 (5 bases). There are 13 residues in the CDR3. The V gene lost 4 bases and the J gene lost 7 bases, with 13 bases spanning the gap. Germline-derived CDR1 and CDR2 are KGHSH and LQKENI. Here the CDR3 reads CASSQIQGDEAFF. CDR3 in DNA: TGTGCCAGCTCACAAATTCAGGGTGATGAAGCTTTCTTT.

The gene calls are TRBV5-1 and TRBJ2-3; a weak D match, TRBD2 (5 bases). The CDR3 is 14 amino acids. Germline loops: CDR1 SGHRS, CDR2 YFSETQ. V was trimmed by 0 bases and J by 3 bases, leaving 8 bases between them. The CDR3 bases are TGCGCCAGCAGCTTGGAAAGCGGAACAGATACGCAGTATTTT. Its protein product is CASSLESGTDTQYF. The full variable domain, rest sourced from reference TRBV5-1 and TRBJ2-3, is KAGVTQTPRYLIKTRGQQVTLSCSPISGHRSVSWYQQTPGQGLQFLFEYFSETQRNKGNFPGRFSGRQFSNSRSEMNVSTLELGDSALYLCASSLESGTDTQYFGPGTRLTVL.

The chain links TRBV18 to TRBJ1-5; D unresolved. V dropped 0 bases and J dropped 7 bases, with 13 bases sitting between them. Germline assignment: CDR1 KGHSH and CDR2 LQKENI. The CDR3 totals 15 residues. DNA of the CDR3: TGTGCCAGCTCACCACCCGGAACAAGAGGCCAGCCCCAGCATTTT. Translating it yields CASSPPGTRGQPQHF.